This T cell receptor (beta chain) was found in a study of CD8+CD57+ T cells in acquired aplastic anemia. CDR3 and TCR beta VDJ profiling relied on genomic DNA as the template. A single record per CDR3 protein comes from TCRdb applying MiXCR to the reads. The sample yields around 210,000 distinct CDR3 sequences, around three fifths seen once. Study findings and constraints: CD8+ Simpson's diversity did not differ significantly between patients and controls.

This CDR3 has 14 amino acids. Trimming pared 5 bases from V and 1 base from J, leaving 13 bases between. From germline, CDR1 is DFQATT and CDR2 SNEGSKA (reference sequence). Comment on this clonotype: Antigen: not known.

By flow cytometry, patients selected for sequencing had shown an expansion of CD8+CD57+ cells. Severe acquired aplastic anemia was present in every patient. Among the patients, none had received any therapy at the time of blood sampling. V usage is TRBV20-1 and J usage is TRBJ2-3; the D is unclear. Sequenced input: sorted CD4+, CD8+, or CD8+CD57+ T cells (not recorded which) from PBMCs. The clonotype originates from a human donor with aplastic anemia. CDR3 bases: TGCAGTGCTGACGCGCCCAAAGGCACAGATACGCAGTATTTT. Its translation is CSADAPKGTDTQYF.